The entry below gives a single T cell receptor beta chain sequence along with its context. This sample was included in a study of blood T cell repertoires in COVID-19. About the research overall: PBMCs, B-cell-depleted T cells, or T cells provided the cDNA or gDNA that made up the material.

The CDR3 runs 15 residues. With 5 bases clipped from V and 10 bases from J, the junction kept 10 bases outside the gene matches. Authors' analysis steps: Amplified reference gene primers provided the basis for estimating nucleated cell counts. Produced via immunoSEQ multiplex PCR; TCRdb's table is partial and in-frame only. The V and J calls and clone size come from that table; D and trimming were worked out from the DNA. The sample holds approximately 44,000 clones, around 88% seen once. The sequenced sample consisted of peripheral blood. The chain is built from TRBV23-1 and TRBJ1-6; 8 nucleotides line up with TRBD1. TRBV23-1 counts as an open reading frame of uncertain function. The TCR was taken from a human donor in a cohort sampled during active COVID-19. The CDR3 DNA sequence: TGCGCCAGCAGTTGCACAGGGGGTTTGAGGTCACCCCTCCACTTT. This translates into CASSCTGGLRSPLHF.